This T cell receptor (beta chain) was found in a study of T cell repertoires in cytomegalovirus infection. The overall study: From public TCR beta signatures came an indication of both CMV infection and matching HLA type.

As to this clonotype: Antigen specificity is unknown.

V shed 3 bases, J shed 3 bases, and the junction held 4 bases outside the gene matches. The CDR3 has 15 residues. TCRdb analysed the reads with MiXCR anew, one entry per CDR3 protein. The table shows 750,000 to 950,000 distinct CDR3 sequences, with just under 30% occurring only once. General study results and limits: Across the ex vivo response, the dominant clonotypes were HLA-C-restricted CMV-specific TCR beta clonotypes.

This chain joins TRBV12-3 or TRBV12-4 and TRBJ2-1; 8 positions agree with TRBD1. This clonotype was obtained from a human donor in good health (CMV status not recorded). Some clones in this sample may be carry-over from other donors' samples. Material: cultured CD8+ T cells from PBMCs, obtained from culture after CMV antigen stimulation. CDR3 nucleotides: TGTGCCAGCAGTTTCGGACAGGGAATCTACAATGAGCAGTTCTTC. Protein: CASSFGQGIYNEQFF.